This T cell receptor (beta chain) emerged from a study of T cell repertoires in cytomegalovirus infection. Turning to the study itself: Indicated by public TCR beta signatures were CMV infection and matching HLA type. Study results and caveats: Identification of carriers of CMV plus the relevant HLA was performed using cumulative public TCR beta family frequency. Ex vivo responses were dominated by HLA-C-restricted CMV-specific TCR beta clonotypes.

On this clonotype: The antigen remains undetermined.

TCRdb reprocessed the reads via MiXCR and lists one record per CDR3 protein. The data show some 300,000 distinct CDR3 sequences, 9.6% seen once. The CDR3 loop spans 15 amino acids. Trimming took 7 bases from V and 2 from J, leaving 15 bases between them. The V gene's germline CDR1 is MNHEY and CDR2 SMNVEV (reference sequence). The chain links TRBV27 to TRBJ1-5, with a weak D call TRBD1 (6 bases). This clonotype was sampled from a human donor in good health (CMV status not recorded). Some clones in this sample may be carry-over from other donors' samples. Sequencing was performed on PBMCs. The CDR3 loop reads CASTPTGMGNQPQHF. CDR3 in DNA: TGTGCCAGCACCCCAACAGGGATGGGCAATCAGCCCCAGCATTTT.